This TCR beta chain was obtained from a study of blood T cell repertoires in COVID-19. V was shortened by 4 bases and J by 2 bases, with 15 bases between the two germline ends. The CDR3 sequence is 15 residues long. The germline gives CDR1 SGHNT, CDR2 YYREEE (reference sequence). Only in-frame clones appear in the TCRdb table, and some are missing; sequencing was by immunoSEQ multiplex PCR. The profile shows approximately 200,000 clones, about 86% of them singletons. The TCR comes from a woman aged 45-59 years with acute or convalescent COVID-19. Sequenced material: peripheral blood. This rearrangement joins TRBV5-4 to TRBJ1-1, with TRBD1 as a possible D gene (6 bases). The CDR3 is CASSPAGGHNTEAFF. CDR3 nucleotides: TGTGCCAGCAGCCCTGCGGGGGGCCACAACACTGAAGCTTTCTTT. Full variable domain (rest looked up from reference TRBV5-4 and TRBJ1-1): ETGVTQSPTHLIKTRGQQVTLRCSSQSGHNTVSWYQQALGQGPQFIFQYYREEENGRGNFPPRFSGLQFPNYSSELNVNALELDDSALYLCASSPAGGHNTEAFFGQGTRLTVV.